A selection of T cell receptor beta chains follows, all from one sample in a study of T cell clonotyping in hematopoietic cell transplantation. The data were produced by immunoSEQ multiplex PCR, yet TCRdb's version contains in-frame clones alone and is incomplete. Counted here are 15,000 to 20,000 clones, 70% to 85% occurring once; the ten biggest clones make up around 17%. This specimen consisted of peripheral blood mononuclear cells, obtained before stem cell transplant. The receptors derive from a man in his sixties with acute myeloid leukemia. Some clones in this sample may be carry-over from other donors' samples. CDR3s include the opening cysteine and the closing phenylalanine or tryptophan. Fields, in order: V gene, J gene, clone size, D gene, CDR3 DNA, CDR3 protein. The D gene is left open where the match is weak. Clone size, where shown, is once, few, many, or a class for clones that have expanded.

v_gene: TRBV28; j_gene: TRBJ2-4; abundance: NA; d_gene: TRBD1; CDR3nt: TGTGCCAGCAGACAGGACAGGGGCAGAGTTCAGTACTTC; CDR3aa: CASRQDRGRVQYF
v_gene: TRBV15; j_gene: TRBJ1-5; abundance: NA; d_gene: TRBD1; CDR3nt: TGTGCCACCAGCAGAGATGGAGGGGGCTTTCAGCCCCAGCATTTT; CDR3aa: CATSRDGGGFQPQHF
v_gene: TRBV10-2; j_gene: TRBJ1-2; abundance: NA; d_gene: TRBD1; CDR3nt: TGCGCCAGCAGCGCCGAGGGACAGTTGGACTACACCTTC; CDR3aa: CASSAEGQLDYTF
v_gene: TRBV6-5; j_gene: TRBJ2-5; abundance: NA; d_gene: NA; CDR3nt: TGTGCCAGCAGCCCCGATCCTTGGAGCCACCAGTACTTC; CDR3aa: CASSPDPWSHQYF
v_gene: TRBV5-1; j_gene: TRBJ2-7; abundance: NA; d_gene: TRBD1; CDR3nt: TGCGCCAGCAGCCCGGGGGACAGGGGGCGCGACGAGCAGTACTTC; CDR3aa: CASSPGDRGRDEQYF
v_gene: TRBV5-4; j_gene: TRBJ2-3; abundance: NA; d_gene: NA; CDR3nt: TGTGCCAGCAGCTTGACAGGTCCCCTCACAGATACGCAGTATTTT; CDR3aa: CASSLTGPLTDTQYF
v_gene: TRBV7-6; j_gene: TRBJ1-5; abundance: NA; d_gene: NA; CDR3nt: TGTGCCAGCAGCTTACCGGGTCAGCCCCAGCATTTT; CDR3aa: CASSLPGQPQHF
v_gene: TRBV29-1; j_gene: TRBJ2-1; abundance: NA; d_gene: NA; CDR3nt: TGCAGCGCCAAATGGTGGGAGCAGTTCTTC; CDR3aa: CSAKWWEQFF
v_gene: TRBV7-9; j_gene: TRBJ1-4; abundance: NA; d_gene: TRBD1; CDR3nt: TGTGCCAGCAGCATCGGGGACAGGGATCCTGAAAAACTGTTTTTT; CDR3aa: CASSIGDRDPEKLFF
v_gene: TRBV5-1; j_gene: TRBJ2-7; abundance: NA; d_gene: NA; CDR3nt: TGCGCCAGCAGCCCCCCCGGGGTAGGGGCCAAAACCTACGAGCAGTACTTC; CDR3aa: CASSPPGVGAKTYEQYF
v_gene: TRBV19; j_gene: TRBJ1-5; abundance: NA; d_gene: TRBD1; CDR3nt: TGTGCCAGTAGCCGGGACAGGGGGGGCAATCAGCCCCAGCATTTT; CDR3aa: CASSRDRGGNQPQHF
v_gene: TRBV6-6; j_gene: TRBJ2-5; abundance: NA; d_gene: NA; CDR3nt: TGTGCCAGCGGCGGGGCGTCCCTAGGGGAGACCCAGTACTTC; CDR3aa: CASGGASLGETQYF
v_gene: TRBV7-2; j_gene: TRBJ2-1; abundance: NA; d_gene: TRBD1; CDR3nt: TGTGCCAGCAGTCACAAGACAGGGGGTGGCAATGAGCAGTTCTTC; CDR3aa: CASSHKTGGGNEQFF
v_gene: TRBV7-2; j_gene: TRBJ1-5; abundance: NA; d_gene: NA; CDR3nt: TGTGCCAGCAGCTTAGTTTTGTCTGGGGGTGTCTCGGTCGATCCCCAGCATTTT; CDR3aa: CASSLVLSGGVSVDPQHF
v_gene: TRBV7-2; j_gene: TRBJ2-5; abundance: NA; d_gene: TRBD1; CDR3nt: TGTGCCAGCAGCCTTCGGACAGGGGCTGGGGAGACCCAGTACTTC; CDR3aa: CASSLRTGAGETQYF
v_gene: TRBV4-3; j_gene: TRBJ2-1; abundance: NA; d_gene: TRBD2; CDR3nt: TGCGCCAGCAGTTCAGGACTAGCGGGGGGGCCCTACAATGAGCAGTTCTTC; CDR3aa: CASSSGLAGGPYNEQFF
v_gene: TRBV7-9; j_gene: TRBJ2-1; abundance: once; d_gene: TRBD1; CDR3nt: TGTGCCAGCAGCTCGGCCGTCGCGGCAGGGGGTCAGTTCTTC; CDR3aa: CASSSAVAAGGQFF
v_gene: TRBV25-1; j_gene: TRBJ2-1; abundance: once; d_gene: NA; CDR3nt: TGTGCCAGCAGTGAATACTTCGATGGTCACAATGAGCAGTTCTTC; CDR3aa: CASSEYFDGHNEQFF
v_gene: TRBV6-5; j_gene: TRBJ1-4; abundance: NA; d_gene: NA; CDR3nt: TGTGCCAGCAGTCGACAAGCTAATGAAAAACTGTTTTTT; CDR3aa: CASSRQANEKLFF
v_gene: TRBV4-1; j_gene: TRBJ2-5; abundance: NA; d_gene: NA; CDR3nt: TGCGCCAGCAGCCGAGAAAATCAAGAGACCCAGTACTTC; CDR3aa: CASSRENQETQYF
v_gene: TRBV5-1; j_gene: TRBJ1-2; abundance: NA; d_gene: NA; CDR3nt: TGCGCCAGCAGCTTGGCCGGTTCCGATGGCTACACCTTC; CDR3aa: CASSLAGSDGYTF
v_gene: TRBV4-3; j_gene: TRBJ1-4; abundance: NA; d_gene: NA; CDR3nt: TGCGCCAGCAGCCTCCAAACTCTGGGGGGGGAACTGTTTTTT; CDR3aa: CASSLQTLGGELFF
v_gene: TRBV7-8; j_gene: TRBJ2-5; abundance: NA; d_gene: TRBD2; CDR3nt: TGTGCCGTTAAGGGACTAGCGGGTGAAGAGACCCAGTACTTC; CDR3aa: CAVKGLAGEETQYF